The 24 T cell receptor beta chains below come from one sample, sequenced in a study of PD-1 blockade in classical Hodgkin lymphoma. Method: immunoSEQ multiplex PCR; TCRdb's copy keeps in-frame clones and lacks some. The repertoire includes 66,000 or so clones, 70% to 75% of them detected once, and about 9.1% sits in the top ten. Every patient was affected by relapse after autologous stem cell transplantation, while exposure to brentuximab vedotin was not uniform. The sample here was peripheral blood mononuclear cells (PBMCs), taken before the second cycle of nivolumab. The receptor source for this set is a human donor with classical Hodgkin lymphoma.

This clone has only a few counts. The chain couples TRBV6-6 to TRBJ1-2; D not certain. The V gene lost 8 bases and the J gene lost 8 bases, with 15 bases spanning the gap. The CDR3 loop spans 12 amino acids. Germline V gene data show CDR1 as MNHNY and CDR2 as SVGAGI (reference sequence). CDR3 residues: CASQLGLGGYTF. As DNA, the CDR3 is TGTGCCAGCCAGTTGGGATTGGGGGGCTACACCTTC.

The chain joins TRBV25-1 to TRBJ1-2; tentatively, D is TRBD1 (6 bases). This CDR3 contains 15 residues. In germline, CDR1 is MGHDK, CDR2 SYGVNS. V lost 1 base and J 3 bases, leaving 12 bases between the germline ends. The CDR3 DNA sequence: TGTGCCAGCAGTGAATTCGGGACAACTTACTATGGCTACACCTTC. Translation gives CASSEFGTTYYGYTF.

This clone was counted only a few times. This chain uses TRBV6-5 with TRBJ2-1, with 9 nucleotides matching TRBD1. The germline gives CDR1 MNHEY, CDR2 SVGAGI. The CDR3 contains 15 residues. With 2 bases clipped from V and 8 bases from J, the junction kept 7 bases outside the gene matches. DNA of the CDR3: TGTGCCAGCAGTTACCTCGGACAGGGGATCGATGAGCAGTTCTTC. It encodes CASSYLGQGIDEQFF.

DNA of the CDR3: TGTGCCAGCAGTTCAGGGACGAACACTGAAGCTTTCTTT. Translated, it gives CASSSGTNTEAFF. The chain couples TRBV6-5 to TRBJ1-1; D is possibly TRBD1 (5 bases). CDR1 MNHEY and CDR2 SVGAGI come from the germline V gene. The CDR3 is 13 residues long. V lost 4 bases to trimming and J lost 1 base, with 7 bases between them.

This clone was detected only a few times. The chain carries TRBV5-5 and TRBJ2-7; D is uncertain. Germline V gives CDR1 SGHKS, CDR2 YYEKEE (reference sequence). The CDR3 length is 15 residues. The V end was cut by 4 bases, the J end by 4 bases, with 18 bases between. The CDR3 DNA is TGTGCCAGCAGCCCAAGGTCGCTCGGGCCGTACGAGCAGTACTTC. It encodes CASSPRSLGPYEQYF.

To note about this clone: In the same sample, other DNA sequences code for this CDR3. The genes are TRBV5-1 and TRBJ2-3; 7 positions agree with TRBD2. The CDR3 runs 14 residues. Trimming removed 0 bases from V and 4 bases from J; junction bases left unmatched: 2. Germline V gene lookup returns CDR1 SGHRS and CDR2 YFSETQ. CDR3 bases: TGCGCCAGCAGCTTGGGTACTAGCGCAGATACGCAGTATTTT. Translating gives CASSLGTSADTQYF.

CDR3 bases: TGTGCCAGCAGCGTAGTAGCGATGAACACTGAAGCTTTCTTT. Encoded protein: CASSVVAMNTEAFF. The chain has TRBV9 and TRBJ1-1; D is undetermined. Trimming took off 0 bases at V and 0 bases at J, with 6 bases between the two ends. Germline CDR1 and CDR2: SGDLS and YYNGEE. This CDR3 has 14 amino acids.

The rearrangement joins TRBV30 to TRBJ1-2; a weak D match, TRBD1 (5 bases). This CDR3 has 15 amino acids. V lost 2 bases to trimming and J lost 0 bases, with 13 bases between them. Germline CDR1 and CDR2: GTSNPN and SVGIG (reference sequence). The CDR3 nucleotides read TGTGCCTGGAGTACTGGGGGGTCTGCTAACTATGGCTACACCTTC. It specifies CAWSTGGSANYGYTF.

This CDR3 reads CASRRGLNTEAFF. The CDR3 bases are TGCGCCAGCAGACGGGGGCTGAACACTGAAGCTTTCTTT. The rearrangement uses TRBV10-2 and TRBJ1-1; tentatively, D is TRBD1 (6 bases). Germline V gene lookup returns CDR1 WSHSY and CDR2 SAAADI. Trimming took off 6 bases at V and 0 bases at J, with 8 bases between the two ends. The CDR3 length is 13 residues.

This chain joins TRBV2 and TRBJ2-1; D uncertain. V was clipped by 7 bases and J by 4 bases, with 17 bases between them. The CDR3 totals 15 residues. Germline assignment: CDR1 SNHLY and CDR2 FYNNEI. Here the CDR3 reads CASTLYREVYNEQFF. CDR3 bases: TGTGCCAGCACGCTTTACAGAGAGGTATACAATGAGCAGTTCTTC. The whole variable domain, remainder taken from reference TRBV2 and TRBJ2-1, is EPEVTQTPSHQVTQMGQEVILRCVPISNHLYFYWYRQILGQKVEFLVSFYNNEISEKSEIFDDQFSVERPDGSNFTLKIRSTKLEDSAMYFCASTLYREVYNEQFFGPGTRLTVL.

This clone was found a few times. This sequence joins TRBV19 and TRBJ1-1; D uncertain. Between the trimmed V and J ends, which lost 5 bases and 3 bases, there was a span of 10 bases. The CDR3 length is 13 residues. Germline CDR1 LNHDA, CDR2 SQIVND (reference sequence). CDR3: CASSGWEHTEAFF. CDR3 in DNA: TGTGCCAGTAGTGGTTGGGAACACACTGAAGCTTTCTTT.

The gene calls are TRBV5-1 and TRBJ2-2, with TRBD2 identical over 7 bases. The germline gives CDR1 SGHRS, CDR2 YFSETQ. Trimming at V came to 5 bases and at J to 2 bases, leaving 6 bases not matched to a gene. This CDR3 is built from 15 residues. The CDR3 loop reads CASSWGGGNTGELFF. The CDR3 DNA sequence: TGCGCCAGCAGTTGGGGCGGGGGAAACACCGGGGAGCTGTTTTTT.

V and J are TRBV6-6 and TRBJ2-7; maybe TRBD1 (6 bases). The ends were cut back, 6 bases at V and 3 bases at J, with 9 bases in the middle. This CDR3 is 12 amino acids long. Germline assignment: CDR1 MNHNY and CDR2 SVGAGI (reference sequence). CDR3 loop: CASSQGLYEQYF. The CDR3 DNA is TGTGCCAGCAGCCAGGGGCTCTACGAGCAGTACTTC.

The chain links TRBV11-3 to TRBJ1-3, with TRBD1 identical over 9 bases. CDR3 length: 16 amino acids. Germline V gene sequence: CDR1 SGHNT, CDR2 YENEEA. After removal of 4 bases from V and 2 bases from J, the junction contained 6 bases not matched to a gene. In nucleotides, the CDR3 is TGTGCCAGCAGCTCCCGGGACAGGGTTCCTGGAAACACCATATATTTT. Translated: CASSSRDRVPGNTIYF. The full variable domain, completed using reference TRBV11-3 and TRBJ1-3, is EAGVVQSPRYKIIEKKQPVAFWCNPISGHNTLYWYLQNLGQGPELLIRYENEEAVDDSQLPKDRFSAERLKGVDSTLKIQPAELGDSAVYLCASSSRDRVPGNTIYFGEGSWLTVV.

The genes are TRBV2 and TRBJ2-2; 7 nucleotides agree with TRBD2. From germline, CDR1 is SNHLY and CDR2 FYNNEI. This CDR3 spans 15 amino acids. Trimming took 8 bases from V and 4 from J; bases not matched to a gene: 10. The CDR3 protein is CASSPLASGTGELFF. The CDR3 bases are TGTGCCAGCTCCCCGTTAGCTAGCGGCACCGGGGAGCTGTTTTTT.

The chain links TRBV5-4 to TRBJ1-2; possibly TRBD1 for D (5 bases). Germline V gene data show CDR1 as SGHNT and CDR2 as YYREEE (reference sequence). CDR3 length: 14 amino acids. Trimming left V 5 bases short and J 4 bases short, with 15 bases between. CDR3: CASSYGTLFYGYTF. Written as DNA, the CDR3 is TGTGCCAGCAGTTATGGGACGCTCTTCTATGGCTACACCTTC.

The V call is TRBV6-5, the J call TRBJ1-4, with no clear D. Germline V gene lookup returns CDR1 MNHEY and CDR2 SVGAGI. The CDR3 is 14 amino acids. V was cut by 3 bases and J by 6 bases, with 11 bases left in between. The CDR3 protein is CASSYVPEDEKLFF. The CDR3 nucleotides read TGTGCCAGCAGTTATGTCCCCGAGGATGAAAAACTGTTTTTT.

The chain uses TRBV29-1 and TRBJ1-1; D unresolved. Germline V CDR1 and CDR2: SQVTM, ANQGSEA. The ends were cut back, 7 bases at V and 1 base at J, with 10 bases in the middle. This CDR3 has 12 amino acids. The chain's CDR3 is CSASNQNTEAFF. The CDR3 DNA reads as TGCAGCGCCAGTAACCAGAACACTGAAGCTTTCTTT. Full variable domain (missing parts from reference TRBV29-1 and TRBJ1-1): SAVISQKPSRDICQRGTSLTIQCQVDSQVTMMFWYRQQPGQSLTLIATANQGSEATYESGFVIDKFPISRPNLTFSTLTVSNMSPEDSSIYLCSASNQNTEAFFGQGTRLTVV.

With regard to this clone: Additional DNA sequences in this sample encode the identical CDR3. The chain is built from TRBV6-5 and TRBJ2-1, with TRBD2 matching 16 bases. CDR1 is MNHEY, CDR2 SVGAGI, per germline. The CDR3 sequence is 14 residues long. The V segment lost 6 bases and the J segment 14 bases; nucleotides outside the gene matches: 7. The chain's CDR3 is CASSSGLAGGRKFF. CDR3 sequence (DNA): TGTGCCAGCAGCTCGGGACTAGCGGGAGGGCGAAAGTTCTTC.

V gene TRBV5-1 combines with J gene TRBJ1-1, with a possible D match to TRBD1 (5 bases). CDR3 length: 14 residues. Looked up from germline, CDR1 is SGHRS and CDR2 is YFSETQ. With 4 bases removed from V and 1 base from J, the gap between germline ends came to 11 bases. CDR3 coding DNA: TGCGCCAGCAGCATCGGGACGGCGAACACTGAAGCTTTCTTT. It encodes CASSIGTANTEAFF.

This clone was detected only once. This chain joins TRBV5-1 and TRBJ1-1; the D is unclear. CDR3 length: 14 amino acids. CDR1 and CDR2 (germline): SGHRS, YFSETQ. V dropped 4 bases and J dropped 1 base, with 11 bases sitting between them. Here the CDR3 reads CASSPYRQNTEAFF. The CDR3 DNA sequence: TGCGCCAGCAGCCCCTACCGACAGAACACTGAAGCTTTCTTT.

The rearrangement joins TRBV9 to TRBJ2-7, with a possible D match to TRBD2 (6 bases). Germline V gene lookup returns CDR1 SGDLS and CDR2 YYNGEE. V lost 0 bases to trimming and J lost 5 bases, with 18 bases between them. This CDR3 is built from 16 residues. The CDR3 spells CASSVATGGVGDEQYF. Here the CDR3 DNA reads TGTGCCAGCAGCGTAGCTACCGGAGGGGTGGGAGACGAGCAGTACTTC.

The rearrangement links TRBV9 to TRBJ2-3; 7 bases are a match to TRBD2. J was trimmed by 2 bases and V by 4 bases; bases with no gene match: 7. The CDR3 spans 15 residues. Germline lookup yields CDR1 SGDLS and CDR2 YYNGEE. The CDR3 is CASSQREGSTDTQYF. CDR3 sequence (DNA): TGTGCCAGCAGCCAGAGGGAGGGATCCACAGATACGCAGTATTTT.

This clone appeared a single time. This chain uses TRBV5-5 with TRBJ2-5; perhaps TRBD1 as D (5 bases). CDR1 is SGHKS, CDR2 YYEKEE, per germline (reference sequence). The CDR3 runs to 17 residues. The V end was cut by 5 bases, the J end by 4 bases, with 24 bases between. The CDR3 bases are TGTGCCAGCAGGATCTCGGGTTTCGTCTTGGGGCGAGAGACCCAGTACTTC. Protein product: CASRISGFVLGRETQYF.